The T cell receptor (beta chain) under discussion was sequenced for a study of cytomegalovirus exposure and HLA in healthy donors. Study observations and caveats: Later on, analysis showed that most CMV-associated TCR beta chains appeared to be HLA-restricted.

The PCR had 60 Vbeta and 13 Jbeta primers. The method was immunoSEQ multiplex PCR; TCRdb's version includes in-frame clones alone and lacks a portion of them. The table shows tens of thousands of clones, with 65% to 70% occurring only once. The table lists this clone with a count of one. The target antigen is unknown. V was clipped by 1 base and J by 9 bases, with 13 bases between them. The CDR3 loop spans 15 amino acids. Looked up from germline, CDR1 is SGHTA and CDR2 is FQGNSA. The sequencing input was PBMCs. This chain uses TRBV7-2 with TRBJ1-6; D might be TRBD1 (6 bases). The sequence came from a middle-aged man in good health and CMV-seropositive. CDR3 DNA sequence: TGTGCCAGCAGCTTAGATTCAGGGGTGATTTCACCCCTCCACTTT. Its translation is CASSLDSGVISPLHF.